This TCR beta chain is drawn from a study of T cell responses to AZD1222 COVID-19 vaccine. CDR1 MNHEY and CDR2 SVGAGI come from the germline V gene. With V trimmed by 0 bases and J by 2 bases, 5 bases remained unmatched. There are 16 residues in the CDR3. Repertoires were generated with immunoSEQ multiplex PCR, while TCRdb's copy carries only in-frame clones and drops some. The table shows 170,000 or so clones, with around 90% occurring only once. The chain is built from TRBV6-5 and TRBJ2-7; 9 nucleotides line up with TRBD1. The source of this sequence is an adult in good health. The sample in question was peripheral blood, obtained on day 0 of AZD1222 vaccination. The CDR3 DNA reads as TGTGCCAGCAGTTACTCGGGGACAGGGTCGCCCTACGAGCAGTACTTC. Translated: CASSYSGTGSPYEQYF.